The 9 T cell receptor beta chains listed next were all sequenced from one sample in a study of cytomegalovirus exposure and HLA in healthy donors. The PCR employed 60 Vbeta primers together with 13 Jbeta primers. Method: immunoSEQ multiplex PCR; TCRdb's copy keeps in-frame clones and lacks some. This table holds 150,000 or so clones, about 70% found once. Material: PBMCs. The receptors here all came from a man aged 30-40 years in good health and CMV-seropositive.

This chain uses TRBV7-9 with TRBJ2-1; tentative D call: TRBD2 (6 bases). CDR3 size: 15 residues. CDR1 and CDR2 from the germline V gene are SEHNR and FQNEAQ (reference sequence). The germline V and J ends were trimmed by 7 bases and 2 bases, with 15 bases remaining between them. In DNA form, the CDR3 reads TGTGCCAGCACGGGGGTGACAGCTACCTACAATGAGCAGTTCTTC. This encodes CASTGVTATYNEQFF.

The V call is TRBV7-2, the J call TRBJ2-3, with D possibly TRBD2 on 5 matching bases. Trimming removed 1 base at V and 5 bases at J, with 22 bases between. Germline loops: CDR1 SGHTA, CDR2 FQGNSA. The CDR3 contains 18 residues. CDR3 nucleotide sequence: TGTGCCAGCAGCTTAGGTATGAGAGGGAGTAGATTCCAAGATACGCAGTATTTT. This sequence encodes CASSLGMRGSRFQDTQYF.

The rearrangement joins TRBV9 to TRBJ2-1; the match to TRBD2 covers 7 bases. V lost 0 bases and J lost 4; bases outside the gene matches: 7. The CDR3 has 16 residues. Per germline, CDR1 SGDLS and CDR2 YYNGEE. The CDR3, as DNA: TGTGCCAGCAGCGTAGGGGCTAGCGGAGTTTACAATGAGCAGTTCTTC. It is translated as CASSVGASGVYNEQFF.

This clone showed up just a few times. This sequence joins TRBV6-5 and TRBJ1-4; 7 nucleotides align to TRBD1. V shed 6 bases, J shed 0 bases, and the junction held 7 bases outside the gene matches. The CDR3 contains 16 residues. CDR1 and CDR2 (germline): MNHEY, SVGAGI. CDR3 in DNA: TGTGCCAGCAGCTACGACAGGGAAGCAACTAATGAAAAACTGTTTTTT. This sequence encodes CASSYDREATNEKLFF.

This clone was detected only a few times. CDR3 sequence (DNA): TGTGCCAGCAGCTTGTCGGGGAACGTCCAAGAGACCCAGTACTTC. As protein: CASSLSGNVQETQYF. The chain employs TRBV7-9 and TRBJ2-5; D might be TRBD2 (5 bases). The V gene's germline CDR1 is SEHNR and CDR2 FQNEAQ (reference sequence). This CDR3 contains 15 residues. V was trimmed by 3 bases and J by 1 base, leaving 12 bases between them.

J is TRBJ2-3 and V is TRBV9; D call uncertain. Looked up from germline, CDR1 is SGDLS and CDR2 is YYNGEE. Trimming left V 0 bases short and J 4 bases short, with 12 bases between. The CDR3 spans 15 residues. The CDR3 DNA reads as TGTGCCAGCAGCGTAGCCGCCGTTCGGTCAGATACGCAGTATTTT. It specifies CASSVAAVRSDTQYF. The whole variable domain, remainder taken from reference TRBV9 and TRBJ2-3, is DSGVTQTPKHLITATGQRVTLRCSPRSGDLSVYWYQQSLDQGLQFLIQYYNGEERAKGNILERFSAQQFPDLHSELNLSSLELGDSALYFCASSVAAVRSDTQYFGPGTRLTVL.

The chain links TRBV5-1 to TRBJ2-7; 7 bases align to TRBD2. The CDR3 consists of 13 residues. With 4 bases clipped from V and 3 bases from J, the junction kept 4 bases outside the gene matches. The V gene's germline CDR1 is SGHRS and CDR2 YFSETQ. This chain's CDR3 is CASSRQRDYEQYF. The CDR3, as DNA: TGCGCCAGCAGCCGACAGCGGGACTACGAGCAGTACTTC.

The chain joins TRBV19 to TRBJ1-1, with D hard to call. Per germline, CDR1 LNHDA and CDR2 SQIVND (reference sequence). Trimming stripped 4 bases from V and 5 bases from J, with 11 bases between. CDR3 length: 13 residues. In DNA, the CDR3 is TGTGCCAGTAGTACCCTCCTCGGGACTGAAGCTTTCTTT. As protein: CASSTLLGTEAFF.

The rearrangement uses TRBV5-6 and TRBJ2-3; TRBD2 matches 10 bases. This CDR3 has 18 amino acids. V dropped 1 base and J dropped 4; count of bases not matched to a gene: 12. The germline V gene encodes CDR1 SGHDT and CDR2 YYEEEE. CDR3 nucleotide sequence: TGTGCCAGCAGCTTGATCAGCGGGAGGGCCCCAGGTGCAGATACGCAGTATTTT. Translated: CASSLISGRAPGADTQYF.